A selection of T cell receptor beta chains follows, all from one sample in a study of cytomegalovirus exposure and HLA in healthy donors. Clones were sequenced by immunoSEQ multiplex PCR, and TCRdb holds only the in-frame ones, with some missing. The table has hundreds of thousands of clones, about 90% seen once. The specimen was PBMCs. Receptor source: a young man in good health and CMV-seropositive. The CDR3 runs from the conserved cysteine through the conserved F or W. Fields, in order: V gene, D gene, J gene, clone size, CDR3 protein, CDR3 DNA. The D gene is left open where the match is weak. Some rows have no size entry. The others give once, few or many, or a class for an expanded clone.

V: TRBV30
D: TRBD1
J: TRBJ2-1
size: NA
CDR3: CAFKQGSWTEQFF
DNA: TGTGCCTTCAAACAGGGGTCTTGGACTGAGCAGTTCTTC

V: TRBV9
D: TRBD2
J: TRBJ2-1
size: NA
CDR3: CASSAGLAGGTSEQFF
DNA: TGTGCCAGCAGCGCGGGACTAGCGGGAGGGACTAGTGAGCAGTTCTTC

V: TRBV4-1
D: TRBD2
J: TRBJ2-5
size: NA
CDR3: CASSPAGGEETQYF
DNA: TGCGCCAGCAGCCCTGCGGGGGGGGAAGAGACCCAGTACTTC

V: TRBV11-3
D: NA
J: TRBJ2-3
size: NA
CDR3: CASSLAPGADTQYF
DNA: TGTGCCAGCAGCTTAGCCCCGGGGGCAGATACGCAGTATTTT

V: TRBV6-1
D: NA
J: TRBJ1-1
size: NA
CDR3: CASSEYVNTEAFF
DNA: TGTGCCAGCAGTGAATACGTGAACACTGAAGCTTTCTTT

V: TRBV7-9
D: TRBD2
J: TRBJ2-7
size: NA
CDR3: CASSSSTSGIYEQYF
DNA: TGTGCCAGCAGCTCGTCGACTAGCGGGATATACGAGCAGTACTTC

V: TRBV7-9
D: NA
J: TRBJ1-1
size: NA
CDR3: CASSPDRTEAFF
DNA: TGTGCCAGCAGCCCGGACCGAACTGAAGCTTTCTTT

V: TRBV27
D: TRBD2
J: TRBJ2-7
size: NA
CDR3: CASSFGLAGGEQYF
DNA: TGTGCCAGCAGTTTCGGCCTAGCGGGAGGCGAGCAGTACTTC

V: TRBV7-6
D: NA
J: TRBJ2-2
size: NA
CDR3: CASSIQGINTGELFF
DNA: TGTGCCAGCAGCATACAGGGCATCAACACCGGGGAGCTGTTTTTT

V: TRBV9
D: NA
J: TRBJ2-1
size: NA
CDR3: CASTLGEDNEQFF
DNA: TGTGCCAGCACGCTGGGGGAGGACAATGAGCAGTTCTTC

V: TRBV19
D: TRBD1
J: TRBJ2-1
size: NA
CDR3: CASNKDRGDYNEQFF
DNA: TGTGCCAGTAACAAAGACAGGGGGGACTACAATGAGCAGTTCTTC

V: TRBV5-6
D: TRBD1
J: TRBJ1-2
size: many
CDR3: CASSRTGEHGYTF
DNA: TGTGCCAGCAGCCGGACAGGCGAACATGGCTACACCTTC